The 26 T cell receptor beta chains given below trace back to one sample, sequenced in a study of beta chain features in type 1 diabetes. Study outcomes and limitations: There was a moderate but significant shortening of TCRB CDR3s in all four CD4+ subsets of Type 1 diabetes patients.

No antigens are known for them. Every bit of the isolated RNA underwent reverse transcription, so sequencing read expressed TCRB transcripts. Sequencing was performed with immunoSEQ multiplex PCR; in TCRdb, only in-frame clones are kept and a portion is missing. The data hold more than 200,000 clones, with under 20% observed a single time. Sequencing was performed on naive CD4+ T cells from blood. The receptor set was obtained from a man aged 30 to 45 with type 1 diabetes.

This clone was seen a few times. The chain links TRBV7-8 to TRBJ2-1; TRBD2 matches at 8 bases. V trimming: 3 bases; J trimming: 3 bases; junction bases outside the gene matches: 4. CDR1 and CDR2 (germline): SGHVS, FQNEAQ. This CDR3 spans 15 amino acids. The DNA for the CDR3 is TGTGCCAGCAGCTTGCGGGAGGCCCGCTACAATGAGCAGTTCTTC. It yields the protein CASSLREARYNEQFF.

The J gene is TRBJ1-2, the V gene TRBV30; no clear D gene. This CDR3 is 11 amino acids long. Trimming took 0 bases from V and 7 from J, leaving 6 bases between them. CDR1 and CDR2 from the germline V gene are GTSNPN and SVGIG (reference sequence). Here the CDR3 DNA reads TGTGCCTGGAGTGTGGGGATTGGCTACACCTTC. Translating it yields CAWSVGIGYTF. The whole variable domain, filled in from reference TRBV30 and TRBJ1-2, reads SQTIHQWPATLVQPVGSPLSLECTVEGTSNPNLYWYRQAAGRGLQLLFYSVGIGQISSEVPQNLSASRPQDRQFILSSKKLLLSDSGFYLCAWSVGIGYTFGSGTRLTVV.

This clone has just a few counts. The chain employs TRBV29-1 and TRBJ2-7; TRBD2 matches 10 bases. CDR1 SQVTM and CDR2 ANQGSEA come from the germline V gene. This CDR3 has 16 amino acids. V was clipped by 4 bases and J by 0 bases; unmatched bases: 9. The CDR3 bases are TGCAGCGTTGTAGGTAGCGGGAGGTCCCACTCCTACGAGCAGTACTTC. The encoded protein is CSVVGSGRSHSYEQYF.

The chain combines TRBV4-2 with TRBJ2-1, with 7 positions matching TRBD1. The CDR3 runs to 15 residues. Per the germline V gene, CDR1 is LGHNA and CDR2 is YNFKEQ. With 5 bases clipped from V and 3 bases from J, the junction kept 7 bases outside the gene matches. The CDR3 DNA reads as TGTGCCAGCAGCGAGGGGAACAGGGGCTACAATGAGCAGTTCTTC. It codes for CASSEGNRGYNEQFF.

The rearrangement uses TRBV29-1 and TRBJ2-1; 8 bases agree with TRBD2. Germline V lookup: CDR1 SQVTM, CDR2 ANQGSEA. V dropped 7 bases and J dropped 12; count of bases not matched to a gene: 17. The CDR3 is 14 residues long. The CDR3 coding sequence is TGCAGCGGGACCGGACTAGCTCTGACGCGTGTGCAGTTCTTC. It translates to CSGTGLALTRVQFF.

This clone was counted only a few times. The chain is built from TRBV29-1 and TRBJ1-1; a weak D match, TRBD1 (6 bases). The germline CDR1 and CDR2 sequences are SQVTM and ANQGSEA. V shed 6 bases and J shed 0 bases, with 14 bases lying between them. The CDR3 covers 14 residues. The CDR3 DNA sequence: TGCAGCGTGGTATACAGGGCTATGAACACTGAAGCTTTCTTT. Protein product: CSVVYRAMNTEAFF.

As concerns this clone: One end of the junction is discordant with germline, which a read error may explain. This rearrangement joins TRBV7-2 to TRBJ2-5; the match to TRBD1 covers 9 bases. Germline loops: CDR1 SGHTA, CDR2 FQGNSA. CDR3 size: 14 residues. The DNA of the CDR3 is TGTGCCAGCAGTTTAGGGGACAGGGCAGAGACCCAGTACTTC. It translates to CASSLGDRAETQYF.

V is TRBV29-1 and J is TRBJ2-1; weak D call: TRBD2 (5 bases). The CDR3 contains 12 residues. The germline V gene has CDR1 SQVTM and CDR2 ANQGSEA. Trimming took 7 bases from V and 5 from J, leaving 12 bases between them. CDR3 loop: CSAAGANNEQFF. CDR3 nucleotide sequence: TGCAGCGCCGCGGGCGCAAACAATGAGCAGTTCTTC.

This clone appeared a few times. This sequence joins TRBV29-1 and TRBJ2-5; 14 nucleotides align to TRBD2. The CDR3 runs 15 residues. The V segment lost 6 bases and the J segment 4 bases; nucleotides outside the gene matches: 7. Germline V gene sequence: CDR1 SQVTM, CDR2 ANQGSEA. The CDR3 region is CSVKRLAGGAETQYF. The CDR3 DNA reads TGCAGCGTAAAAAGACTAGCGGGAGGGGCAGAGACCCAGTACTTC.

The table lists this clone with a few counts. The V gene is TRBV7-3, the J gene TRBJ2-7; 7 positions match TRBD1. Germline V CDR1 and CDR2: SGHTA, FQGTGA. J was trimmed by 5 bases and V by 3 bases; bases with no gene match: 13. The CDR3 length is 16 residues. Here the CDR3 reads CASSLVGGDRFNEQYF. The CDR3 DNA reads TGTGCCAGCAGCTTGGTAGGGGGCGACCGGTTCAACGAGCAGTACTTC.

V usage is TRBV7-9 and J usage is TRBJ1-4; D might be TRBD1 (5 bases). Germline assignment: CDR1 SEHNR and CDR2 FQNEAQ (reference sequence). V lost 3 bases and J 6 bases, leaving 11 bases between the germline ends. The CDR3 length is 14 residues. In nucleotides, the CDR3 is TGTGCCAGCAGCTTGGGCAAGGGGTATGAAAAACTGTTTTTT. Protein product: CASSLGKGYEKLFF.

This clone appeared a few times. The chain links TRBV7-2 to TRBJ1-3, with D uncertain. This CDR3 spans 13 amino acids. Trimming took 3 bases from V and 6 from J, leaving 9 bases between them. CDR1 is SGHTA, CDR2 FQGNSA, per germline. Written as DNA, the CDR3 is TGTGCCAGCAGCTTGGCTAGGGAAAACACCATATATTTT. This codes for CASSLARENTIYF.

This clone was observed a single time. This chain links TRBV10-3 with TRBJ2-5, with TRBD1 identical over 7 bases. The CDR3 contains 14 residues. Trimming took 3 bases from V and 5 from J; bases not matched to a gene: 6. Germline V gene lookup returns CDR1 ENHRY and CDR2 SYGVKD. In nucleotides, the CDR3 is TGTGCCATCAGTGAACAGGGGAAGGAGGAGACCCAGTACTTC. Protein: CAISEQGKEETQYF.

The genes are TRBV14 and TRBJ2-3; 8 positions agree with TRBD1. The junction had 0 bases not matched to a gene; V was cut back by 6 bases and J by 1 base. Germline CDR1 and CDR2: SGHDN and FVKESK. The CDR3 length is 13 residues. CDR3 sequence reads: CASRGQGTDTQYF. For the CDR3, the DNA is TGTGCCAGCAGGGGACAGGGCACAGATACGCAGTATTTT. Supplemented by reference TRBV14 and TRBJ2-3, the full variable domain reads EAGVTQFPSHSVIEKGQTVTLRCDPISGHDNLYWYRRVMGKEIKFLLHFVKESKQDESGMPNNRFLAERTGGTYSTLKVQPAELEDSGVYFCASRGQGTDTQYFGPGTRLTVL.

This clone has a handful of counts. At one end the junction does not follow the germline gene, possibly because of a read error. V and J are TRBV20-1 and TRBJ2-7; D remains unclear. CDR1 is DFQATT and CDR2 is SNEGSKA in the germline V gene (reference sequence). The CDR3 is made up of 11 amino acids. The CDR3 sequence: CSPRASSWPRF. Written as DNA, the CDR3 is TGCAGTCCTCGGGCCTCCTCATGGCCCCGGTTC.

This clone has just a few counts. This chain links TRBV29-1 with TRBJ2-3; D uncertain. CDR3 length equals 10 residues. Germline V gene data show CDR1 as SQVTM and CDR2 as ANQGSEA. V shed 4 bases and J shed 5 bases, with 4 bases lying between them. The CDR3 DNA reads TGCAGCGTTGGAGAAGATACGCAGTATTTT. Amino acid sequence: CSVGEDTQYF.

J is TRBJ2-7 and V is TRBV27; D might be TRBD1 or TRBD2, each matching 6 bases. The CDR3 contains 14 residues. Germline values: CDR1 MNHEY, CDR2 SMNVEV (reference sequence). The V and J ends lost 5 bases and 3 bases respectively, with 14 bases between them. This CDR3 is CASSHRDSGYEQYF. The CDR3 DNA reads TGTGCCAGCAGTCACAGGGACTCCGGCTACGAGCAGTACTTC.

There are a few counts of this clone. The rearrangement links TRBV4-2 to TRBJ2-6; no clear D gene. Trimming stripped 0 bases from V and 1 base from J, with 10 bases between. CDR1 is LGHNA and CDR2 is YNFKEQ in the germline V gene. The CDR3 is 17 amino acids. In DNA, the CDR3 is TGTGCCAGCAGCCAAGATCCCTTAACGTCTGGGGCCAACGTCCTGACTTTC. Its protein product is CASSQDPLTSGANVLTF.

V and J are TRBV29-1 and TRBJ1-1; TRBD1 aligns across 8 bases. Germline CDR1 is SQVTM and CDR2 is ANQGSEA. V was clipped by 2 bases and J by 1 base; unmatched bases: 3. The CDR3 consists of 14 residues. The CDR3, as DNA: TGCAGCGTTGAATTGGACAGGGCGAACACTGAAGCTTTCTTT. This codes for CSVELDRANTEAFF.

The chain uses TRBV9 and TRBJ2-7; D uncertain. The CDR3 runs 12 residues. In germline, CDR1 is SGDLS, CDR2 YYNGEE. V was trimmed by 4 bases and J by 6 bases, leaving 11 bases between them. The DNA of the CDR3 is TGTGCCAGCAGCCTCGGGTGGGCCGAGCAGTACTTC. Translating it yields CASSLGWAEQYF.

This clone was picked up a small number of times. The germline gene is not matched at one end of the junction; a read error may be the cause. The chain links TRBV5-6 to TRBJ2-3; 8 bases map to TRBD1. Looked up from germline, CDR1 is SGHDT and CDR2 is YYEEEE. The CDR3 is 14 residues long. The DNA of the CDR3 is TGTGCCAGCAGCGCGCGGACAGGGCCAGAGACGCAGTATTTT. It encodes CASSARTGPETQYF.

This clone showed up just a few times. The chain couples TRBV2 to TRBJ2-1; TRBD2 matches 8 bases. CDR3 length: 13 residues. Trimming at V came to 9 bases and at J to 7 bases, leaving 8 bases not matched to a gene. Germline CDR1 SNHLY, CDR2 FYNNEI. The CDR3, as DNA: TGTGCCAGTCAGCGGGAGCCGGGGAATGAGCAGTTCTTC. Protein product: CASQREPGNEQFF. Supplemented by reference TRBV2 and TRBJ2-1, the full variable domain reads EPEVTQTPSHQVTQMGQEVILRCVPISNHLYFYWYRQILGQKVEFLVSFYNNEISEKSEIFDDQFSVERPDGSNFTLKIRSTKLEDSAMYFCASQREPGNEQFFGPGTRLTVL.

This clone was recorded a few times. V usage is TRBV7-8 and J usage is TRBJ2-1; the D is unclear. Germline V gene sequence: CDR1 SGHVS, CDR2 FQNEAQ. Between the trimmed V and J ends, which lost 4 bases and 8 bases, there was a span of 15 bases. This CDR3 is built from 14 residues. In nucleotides, the CDR3 is TGTGCCAGCAGCTCCACCCCAAGCGACTATGAGCAGTTCTTC. It translates to CASSSTPSDYEQFF.

This clone occurred a few times. The chain is built from TRBV10-3 and TRBJ2-2; weak D call: TRBD1 (6 bases). In germline, CDR1 is ENHRY, CDR2 SYGVKD. V was pared by 8 bases and J by 0 bases, with 10 bases between. CDR3 size: 14 residues. As DNA, the CDR3 is TGTGCCATCCGTAGGACAGCGAACACCGGGGAGCTGTTTTTT. It is translated as CAIRRTANTGELFF.

V usage is TRBV9 and J usage is TRBJ2-7, with TRBD2 matching over 9 bases. Trimming cost V 7 bases and J 4 bases; bases outside gene matches: 15. This CDR3 region has 16 residues. Germline assignment: CDR1 SGDLS and CDR2 YYNGEE. DNA for the CDR3: TGTGCCAGCTTAAAACCCGGACTAGCGTGGGTTTACGAGCAGTACTTC. Protein sequence: CASLKPGLAWVYEQYF.

This clone was observed a few times. The gene calls are TRBV7-9 and TRBJ2-5; 9 bases match TRBD1. Losses at the gene ends were 4 bases for V and 6 bases for J; bases not matched to a gene: 3. The CDR3 is made up of 13 amino acids. The germline V gene has CDR1 SEHNR and CDR2 FQNEAQ (reference sequence). CDR3 nucleotides: TGTGCCAGCAGCTCGACAGGGGGAAAGACCCAGTACTTC. Translating it yields CASSSTGGKTQYF. Full variable domain (rest looked up from reference TRBV7-9 and TRBJ2-5): DTGVSQNPRHKITKRGQNVTFRCDPISEHNRLYWYRQTLGQGPEFLTYFQNEAQLEKSRLLSDRFSAERPKGSFSTLEIQRTEQGDSAMYLCASSSTGGKTQYFGPGTRLLVL.